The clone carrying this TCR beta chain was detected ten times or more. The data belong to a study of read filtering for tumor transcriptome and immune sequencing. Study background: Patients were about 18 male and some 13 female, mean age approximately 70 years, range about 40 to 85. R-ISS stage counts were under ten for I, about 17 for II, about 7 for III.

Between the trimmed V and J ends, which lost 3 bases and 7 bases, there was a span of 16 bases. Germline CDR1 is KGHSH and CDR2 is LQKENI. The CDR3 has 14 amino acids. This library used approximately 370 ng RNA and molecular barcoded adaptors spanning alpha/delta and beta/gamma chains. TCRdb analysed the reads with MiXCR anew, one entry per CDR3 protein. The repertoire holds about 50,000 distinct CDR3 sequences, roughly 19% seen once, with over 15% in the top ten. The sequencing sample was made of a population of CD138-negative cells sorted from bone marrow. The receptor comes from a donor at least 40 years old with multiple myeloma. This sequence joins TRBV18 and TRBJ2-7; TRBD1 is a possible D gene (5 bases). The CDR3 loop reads CASSPTVRPSEQYF. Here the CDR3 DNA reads TGTGCCAGCTCACCGACAGTCCGGCCCTCTGAGCAGTACTTC.